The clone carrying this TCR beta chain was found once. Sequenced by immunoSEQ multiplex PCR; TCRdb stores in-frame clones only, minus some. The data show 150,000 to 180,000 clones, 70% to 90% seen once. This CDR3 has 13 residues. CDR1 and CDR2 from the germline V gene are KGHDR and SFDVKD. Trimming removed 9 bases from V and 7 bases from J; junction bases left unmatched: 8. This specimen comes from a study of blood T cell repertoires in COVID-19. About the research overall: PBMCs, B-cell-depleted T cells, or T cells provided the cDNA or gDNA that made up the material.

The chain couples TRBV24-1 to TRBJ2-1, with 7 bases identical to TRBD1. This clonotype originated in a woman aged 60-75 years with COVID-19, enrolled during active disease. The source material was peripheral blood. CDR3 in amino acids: CATDSLTGNEQFF. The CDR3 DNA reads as TGTGCCACCGACAGTCTGACAGGGAATGAGCAGTTCTTC.